This TCR beta chain stems from a study of T cells in Graves' hyperthyroidism and ophthalmopathy. Findings and caveats of the study: The model identified upcoming ophthalmopathy a median roughly 6.5 months ahead of onset.

This clonotype was counted many times. Its antigen is currently unknown. Template material for amplifying TCR beta CDR3 regions consisted of RNA transcripts. HTBI primers were the set used in a first-round RT-PCR of the TCR CDR3. TCRdb re-derived calls from the multiplex PCR reads in MiXCR, one entry per CDR3 protein. The table includes roughly 650,000 distinct CDR3 sequences, 16% detected once. Investigators excluded patients with uncontrolled infection, other autoimmune disease, pregnancy or lactation. Germline assignment: CDR1 MDHEN and CDR2 SYDVKM. V dropped 7 bases and J dropped 4; count of bases not matched to a gene: 11. The CDR3 runs to 15 residues.

The gene calls are TRBV28 and TRBJ2-7; 9 nucleotides align to TRBD1. This clonotype was sampled from a middle-aged woman with Graves' ophthalmopathy. Input material: blood. The CDR3 DNA reads TGTGCCAGCAAGGGTCCCGGGACAGGGTATTACGAGCAGTACTTC. This translates into CASKGPGTGYYEQYF.